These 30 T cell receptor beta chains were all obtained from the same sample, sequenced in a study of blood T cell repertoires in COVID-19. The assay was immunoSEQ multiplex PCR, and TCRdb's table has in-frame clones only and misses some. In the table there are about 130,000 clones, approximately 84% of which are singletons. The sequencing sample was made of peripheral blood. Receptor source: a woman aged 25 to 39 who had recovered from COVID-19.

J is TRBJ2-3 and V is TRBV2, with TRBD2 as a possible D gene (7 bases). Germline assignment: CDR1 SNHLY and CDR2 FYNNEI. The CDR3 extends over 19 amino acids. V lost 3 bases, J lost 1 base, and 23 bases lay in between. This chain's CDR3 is CASSDGQGMAGVRTDTQYF. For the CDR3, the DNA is TGTGCCAGCAGTGACGGGCAGGGGATGGCGGGGGTCCGCACAGATACGCAGTATTTT.

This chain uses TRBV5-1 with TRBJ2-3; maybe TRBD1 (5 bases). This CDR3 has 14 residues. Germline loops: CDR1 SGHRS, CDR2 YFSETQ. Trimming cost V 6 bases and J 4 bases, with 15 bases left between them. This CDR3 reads CASKSSGSADTQYF. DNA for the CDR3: TGCGCCAGCAAGAGTTCAGGGTCGGCAGATACGCAGTATTTT.

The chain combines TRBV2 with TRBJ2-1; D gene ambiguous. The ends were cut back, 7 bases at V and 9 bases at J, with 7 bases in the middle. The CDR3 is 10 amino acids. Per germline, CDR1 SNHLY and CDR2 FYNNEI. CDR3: CASTSSEQFF. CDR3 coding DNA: TGTGCCAGCACTAGTAGTGAGCAGTTCTTC.

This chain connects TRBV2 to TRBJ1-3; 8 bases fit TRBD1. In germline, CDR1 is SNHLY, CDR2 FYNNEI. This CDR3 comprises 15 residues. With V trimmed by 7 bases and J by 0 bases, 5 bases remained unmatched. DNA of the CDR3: TGTGCCAGCAAGGGACAGGACATCTCTGGAAACACCATATATTTT. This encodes CASKGQDISGNTIYF.

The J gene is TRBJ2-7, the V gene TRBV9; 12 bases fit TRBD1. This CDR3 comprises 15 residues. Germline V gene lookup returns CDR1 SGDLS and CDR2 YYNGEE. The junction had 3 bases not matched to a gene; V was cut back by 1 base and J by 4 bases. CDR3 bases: TGTGCCAGCAGCGTATGGGACAGGGGGCCATACGAGCAGTACTTC. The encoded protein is CASSVWDRGPYEQYF.

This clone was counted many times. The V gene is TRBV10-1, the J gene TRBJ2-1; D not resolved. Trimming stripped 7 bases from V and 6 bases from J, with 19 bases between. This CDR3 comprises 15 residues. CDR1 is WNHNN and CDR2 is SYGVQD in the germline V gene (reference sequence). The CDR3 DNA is TGCGCCAGCAACGCCGGCGGAGTGGAGAGCAATGAGCAGTTCTTC. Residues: CASNAGGVESNEQFF.

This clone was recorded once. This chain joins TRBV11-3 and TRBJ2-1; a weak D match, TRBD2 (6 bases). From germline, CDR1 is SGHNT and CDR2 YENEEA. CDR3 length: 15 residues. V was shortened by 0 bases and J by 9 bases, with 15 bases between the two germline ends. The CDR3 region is CASSLDGGREPEQFF. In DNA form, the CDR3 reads TGTGCCAGCAGCTTAGATGGCGGGCGGGAACCTGAGCAGTTCTTC. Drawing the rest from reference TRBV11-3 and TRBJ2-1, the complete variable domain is EAGVVQSPRYKIIEKKQPVAFWCNPISGHNTLYWYLQNLGQGPELLIRYENEEAVDDSQLPKDRFSAERLKGVDSTLKIQPAELGDSAVYLCASSLDGGREPEQFFGPGTRLTVL.

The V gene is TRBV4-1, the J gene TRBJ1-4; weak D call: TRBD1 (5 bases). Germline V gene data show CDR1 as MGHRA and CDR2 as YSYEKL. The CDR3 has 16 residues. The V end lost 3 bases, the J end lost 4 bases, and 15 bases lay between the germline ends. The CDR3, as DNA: TGCGCCAGCAGCCATTGGGCACAGGTCCTTAATGAAAAACTGTTTTTT. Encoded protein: CASSHWAQVLNEKLFF.

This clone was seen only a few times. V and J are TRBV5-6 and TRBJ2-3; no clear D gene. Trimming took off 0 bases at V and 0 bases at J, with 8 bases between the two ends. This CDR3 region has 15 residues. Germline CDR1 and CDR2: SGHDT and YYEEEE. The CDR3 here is CASSLGLTSTDTQYF. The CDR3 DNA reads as TGTGCCAGCAGCTTGGGGTTAACTAGCACAGATACGCAGTATTTT.

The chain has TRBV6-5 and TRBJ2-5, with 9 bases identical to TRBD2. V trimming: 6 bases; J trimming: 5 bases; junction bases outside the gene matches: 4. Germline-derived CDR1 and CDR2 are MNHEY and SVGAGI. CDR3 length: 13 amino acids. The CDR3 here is CASRLAGLETQYF. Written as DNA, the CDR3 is TGTGCCAGCAGGCTAGCGGGATTGGAGACCCAGTACTTC.

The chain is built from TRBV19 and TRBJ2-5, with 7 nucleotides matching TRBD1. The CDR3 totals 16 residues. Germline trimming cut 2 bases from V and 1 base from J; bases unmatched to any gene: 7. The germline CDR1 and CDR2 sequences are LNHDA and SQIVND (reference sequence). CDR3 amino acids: CASSIRTGGVQETQYF. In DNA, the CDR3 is TGTGCCAGTAGTATAAGGACAGGTGGGGTCCAAGAGACCCAGTACTTC. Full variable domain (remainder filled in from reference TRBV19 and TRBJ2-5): DGGITQSPKYLFRKEGQNVTLSCEQNLNHDAMYWYRQDPGQGLRLIYYSQIVNDFQKGDIAEGYSVSREKKESFPLTVTSAQKNPTAFYLCASSIRTGGVQETQYFGPGTRLLVL.

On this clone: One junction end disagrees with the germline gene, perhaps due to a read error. CDR3 in DNA: TGTGCTAGCAGCTTAGGGTCAGGGCATCAAGAGACCCAGTACTTC. It encodes CASSLGSGHQETQYF. The chain links TRBV7-7 to TRBJ2-5, with D maybe TRBD1 (5 bases). From germline, CDR1 is SSHAT and CDR2 FNYEAQ (reference sequence). This CDR3 contains 15 residues.

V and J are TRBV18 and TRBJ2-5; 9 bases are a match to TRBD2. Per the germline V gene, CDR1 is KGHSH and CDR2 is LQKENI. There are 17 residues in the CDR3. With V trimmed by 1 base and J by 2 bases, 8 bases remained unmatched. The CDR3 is CASSPLPLAGVQETQYF. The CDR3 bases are TGTGCCAGCTCACCACTTCCCTTAGCGGGAGTGCAAGAGACCCAGTACTTC.

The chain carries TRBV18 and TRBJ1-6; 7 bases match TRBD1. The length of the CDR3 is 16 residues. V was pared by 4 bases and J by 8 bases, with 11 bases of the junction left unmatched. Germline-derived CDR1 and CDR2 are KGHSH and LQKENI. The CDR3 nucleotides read TGTGCCAGCTCACTCGTCGGGGACAGTCCTGATTCACCCCTCCACTTT. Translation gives CASSLVGDSPDSPLHF.

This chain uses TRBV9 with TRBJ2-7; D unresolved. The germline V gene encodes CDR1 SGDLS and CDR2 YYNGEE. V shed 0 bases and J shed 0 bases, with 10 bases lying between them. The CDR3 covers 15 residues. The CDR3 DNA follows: TGTGCCAGCAGCGTAGGGAGCGAGAACTCCTACGAGCAGTACTTC. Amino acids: CASSVGSENSYEQYF.

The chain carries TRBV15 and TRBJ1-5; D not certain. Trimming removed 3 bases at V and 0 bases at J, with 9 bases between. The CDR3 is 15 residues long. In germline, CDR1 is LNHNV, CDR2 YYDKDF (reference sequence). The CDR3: CATSSGKNSNQPQHF. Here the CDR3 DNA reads TGTGCCACCAGCAGTGGCAAGAATAGCAATCAGCCCCAGCATTTT.

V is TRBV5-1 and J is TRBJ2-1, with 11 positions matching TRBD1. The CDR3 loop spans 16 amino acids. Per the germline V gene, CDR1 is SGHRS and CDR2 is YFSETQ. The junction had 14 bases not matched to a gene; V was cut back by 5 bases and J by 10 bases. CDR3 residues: CASRPGTGGRTLEQFF. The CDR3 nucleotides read TGCGCCAGCAGGCCGGGGACAGGGGGTAGAACCTTGGAGCAGTTCTTC.

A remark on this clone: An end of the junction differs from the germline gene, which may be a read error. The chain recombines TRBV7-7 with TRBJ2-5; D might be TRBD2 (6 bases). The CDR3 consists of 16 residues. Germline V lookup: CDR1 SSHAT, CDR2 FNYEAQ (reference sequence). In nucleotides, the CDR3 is TGTGCTAGCAGCCCAAACGCCGACCGCGGGAAAGAGACCCAGTACTTC. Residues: CASSPNADRGKETQYF. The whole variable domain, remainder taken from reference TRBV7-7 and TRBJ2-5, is GAGVSQSPRYKVTKRGQDVTLRCDPISSHATLYWYQQALGQGPEFLTYFNYEAQPDKSGLPSDRFSAERPEGSISTLTIQRTEQRDSAMYRCASSPNADRGKETQYFGPGTRLLVL.

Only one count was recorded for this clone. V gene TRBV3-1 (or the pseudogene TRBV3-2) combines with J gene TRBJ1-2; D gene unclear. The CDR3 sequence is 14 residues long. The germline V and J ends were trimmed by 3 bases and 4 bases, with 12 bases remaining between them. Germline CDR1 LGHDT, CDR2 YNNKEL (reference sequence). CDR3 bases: TGTGCCAGCAGCCATACCCGGAGTGGCTATGGCTACACCTTC. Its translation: CASSHTRSGYGYTF.

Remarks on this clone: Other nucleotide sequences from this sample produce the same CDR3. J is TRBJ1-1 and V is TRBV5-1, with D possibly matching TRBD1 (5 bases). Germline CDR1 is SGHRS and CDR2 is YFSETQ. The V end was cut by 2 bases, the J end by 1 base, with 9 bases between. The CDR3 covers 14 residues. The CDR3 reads CASSFQGPNTEAFF. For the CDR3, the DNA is TGCGCCAGCAGCTTTCAGGGCCCGAACACTGAAGCTTTCTTT.

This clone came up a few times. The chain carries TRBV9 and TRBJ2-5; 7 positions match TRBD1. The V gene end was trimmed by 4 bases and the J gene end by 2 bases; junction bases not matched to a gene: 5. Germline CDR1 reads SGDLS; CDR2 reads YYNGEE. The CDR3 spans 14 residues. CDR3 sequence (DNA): TGTGCCAGCAGCCTCAGACAGGGACAAGAGACCCAGTACTTC. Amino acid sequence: CASSLRQGQETQYF.

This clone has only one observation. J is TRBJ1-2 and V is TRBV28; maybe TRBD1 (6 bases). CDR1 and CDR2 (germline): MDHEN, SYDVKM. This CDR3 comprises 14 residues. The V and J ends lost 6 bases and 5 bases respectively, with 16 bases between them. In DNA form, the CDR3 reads TGTGCCAGCAGCCTGGGGAACAGGGTGTATGGCTACACCTTC. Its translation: CASSLGNRVYGYTF.

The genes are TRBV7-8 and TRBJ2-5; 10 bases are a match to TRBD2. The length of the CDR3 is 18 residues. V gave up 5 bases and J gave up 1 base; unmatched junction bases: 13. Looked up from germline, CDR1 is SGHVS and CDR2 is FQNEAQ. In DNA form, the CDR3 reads TGTGCCAGCAGCCCCGATCCCTTTAGCGGGAGGATCCAAGAGACCCAGTACTTC. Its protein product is CASSPDPFSGRIQETQYF.

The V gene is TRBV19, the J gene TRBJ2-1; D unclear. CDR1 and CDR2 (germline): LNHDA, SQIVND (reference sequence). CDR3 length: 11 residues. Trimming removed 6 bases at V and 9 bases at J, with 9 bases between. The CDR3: CASSRWSEQFF. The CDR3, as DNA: TGTGCCAGTAGCCGTTGGAGTGAGCAGTTCTTC.

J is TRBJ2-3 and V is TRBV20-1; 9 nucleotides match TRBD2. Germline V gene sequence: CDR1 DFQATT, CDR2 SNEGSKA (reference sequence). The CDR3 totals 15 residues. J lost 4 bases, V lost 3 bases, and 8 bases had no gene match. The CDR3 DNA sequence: TGCAGTGCTAGTTTAGCGGGAGTCCAACCAGATACGCAGTATTTT. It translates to CSASLAGVQPDTQYF.

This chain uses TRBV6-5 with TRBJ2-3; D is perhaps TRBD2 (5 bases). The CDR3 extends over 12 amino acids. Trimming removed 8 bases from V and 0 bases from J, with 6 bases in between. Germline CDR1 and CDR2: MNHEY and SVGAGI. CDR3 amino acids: CASGESTDTQYF. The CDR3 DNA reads TGTGCCAGCGGGGAGAGCACAGATACGCAGTATTTT.

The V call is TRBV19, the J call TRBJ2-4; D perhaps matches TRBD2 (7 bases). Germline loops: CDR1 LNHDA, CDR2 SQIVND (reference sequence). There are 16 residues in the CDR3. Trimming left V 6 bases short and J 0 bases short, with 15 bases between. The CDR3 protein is CASSRGGELAKNIQYF. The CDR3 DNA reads TGTGCCAGTAGCCGAGGGGGGGAATTAGCCAAAAACATTCAGTACTTC. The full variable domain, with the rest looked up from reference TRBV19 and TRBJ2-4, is DGGITQSPKYLFRKEGQNVTLSCEQNLNHDAMYWYRQDPGQGLRLIYYSQIVNDFQKGDIAEGYSVSREKKESFPLTVTSAQKNPTAFYLCASSRGGELAKNIQYFGAGTRLSVL.

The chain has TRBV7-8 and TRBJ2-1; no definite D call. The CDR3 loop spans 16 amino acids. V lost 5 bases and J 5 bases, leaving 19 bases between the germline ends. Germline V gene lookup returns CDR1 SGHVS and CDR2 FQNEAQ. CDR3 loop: CASSPFSRRSDNEQFF. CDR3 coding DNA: TGTGCCAGCAGCCCCTTCTCGCGGCGCAGTGACAATGAGCAGTTCTTC. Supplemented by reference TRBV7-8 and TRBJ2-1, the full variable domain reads GAGVSQSPRYKVAKRGQDVALRCDPISGHVSLFWYQQALGQGPEFLTYFQNEAQLDKSGLPSDRFFAERPEGSVSTLKIQRTQQEDSAVYLCASSPFSRRSDNEQFFGPGTRLTVL.

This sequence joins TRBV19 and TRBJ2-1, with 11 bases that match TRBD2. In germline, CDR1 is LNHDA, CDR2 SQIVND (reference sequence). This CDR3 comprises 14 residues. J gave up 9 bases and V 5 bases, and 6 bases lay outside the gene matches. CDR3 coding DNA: TGTGCCAGTAGTTGGTCTAGCGGGAGGTCTGAGCAGTTCTTC. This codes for CASSWSSGRSEQFF. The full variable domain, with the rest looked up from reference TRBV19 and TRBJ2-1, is DGGITQSPKYLFRKEGQNVTLSCEQNLNHDAMYWYRQDPGQGLRLIYYSQIVNDFQKGDIAEGYSVSREKKESFPLTVTSAQKNPTAFYLCASSWSSGRSEQFFGPGTRLTVL.

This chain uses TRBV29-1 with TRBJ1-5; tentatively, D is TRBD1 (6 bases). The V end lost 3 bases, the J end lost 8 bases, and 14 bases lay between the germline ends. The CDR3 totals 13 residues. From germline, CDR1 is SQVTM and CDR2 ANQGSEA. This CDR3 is CSVEGQRGEPQHF. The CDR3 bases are TGCAGCGTTGAGGGACAACGAGGGGAGCCCCAGCATTTT.